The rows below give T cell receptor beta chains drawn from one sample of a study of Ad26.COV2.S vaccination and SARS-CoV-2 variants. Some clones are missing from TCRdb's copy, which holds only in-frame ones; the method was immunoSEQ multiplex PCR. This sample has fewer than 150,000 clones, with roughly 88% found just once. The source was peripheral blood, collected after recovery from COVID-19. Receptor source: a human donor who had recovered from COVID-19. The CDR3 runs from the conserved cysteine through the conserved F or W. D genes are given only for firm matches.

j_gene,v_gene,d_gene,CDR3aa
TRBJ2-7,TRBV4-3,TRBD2,CASSQVPSGAYEQYF
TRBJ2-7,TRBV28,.,CASSPDIPDYEQYF
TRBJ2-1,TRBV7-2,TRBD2,CASSLVQTSAGNEQFF
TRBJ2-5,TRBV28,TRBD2,CASSSRAGRGVGQETQYF
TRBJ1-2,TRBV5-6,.,CASSLELGGYGYTF
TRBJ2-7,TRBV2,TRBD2,CASRGLAGFYEQYF
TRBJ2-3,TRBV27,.,CASSPLGNTQYF
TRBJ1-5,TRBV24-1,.,CATSDGWGPQHF
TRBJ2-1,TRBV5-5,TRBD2,CASSPAGTSGLSNEQFF
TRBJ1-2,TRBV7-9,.,CASSFEKGEGGYTF
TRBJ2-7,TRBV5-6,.,CASSLGQQYF
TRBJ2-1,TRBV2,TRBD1,CASSDTGGDEQFF
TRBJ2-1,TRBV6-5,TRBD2,CASSYEAGLAYNEQFF
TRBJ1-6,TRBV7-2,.,CASSLVGGASRNSPLHF
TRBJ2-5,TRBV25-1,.,CASSEFRPLQETQYF
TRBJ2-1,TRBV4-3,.,CASSQEGGANEQFF
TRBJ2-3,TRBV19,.,CASSWGSTDTQYF